This TCR beta chain was identified during a study of T cells in Graves' hyperthyroidism and ophthalmopathy. Germline V CDR1 and CDR2: SGHTA, FQGTGA. CDR3 length: 16 amino acids. The junction had 10 bases not matched to a gene; V was cut back by 4 bases and J by 3 bases. In this sample, this clonotype turned up many times. Its antigen is still unknown. Patients affected by ophthalmopathy presented a Clinical Activity Score of at least 3, a NOSPECS grade of at least 4, and disease duration below 3 months. General observations from the study: A model of 13 V-J pairs discriminated ophthalmopathy from stable hyperthyroidism.

Regions amplified from RNA transcripts were the TCR beta CDR3 regions. An initial round of RT-PCR targeting the TCR CDR3 relied on the HTBI primer set. TCRdb re-called the multiplex PCR reads through MiXCR, storing one row per CDR3 protein. This sample has approximately 690,000 distinct CDR3 sequences; more than 12% occur once, and the top ten carry around 13%. V and J are TRBV7-3 and TRBJ2-3, with 7 bases fitting TRBD2. Sequencing was performed on blood. The sequence derives from a woman between 45 and 60 years old with Graves' ophthalmopathy. CDR3 residues: CASSSLADGGTDTQYF. CDR3 sequence (DNA): TGTGCCAGCAGCTCCCTAGCGGATGGGGGGACAGATACGCAGTATTTT.